What follows is one TCR beta chain and its context. Some clones are missing from TCRdb's copy, which holds only in-frame ones; the method was immunoSEQ multiplex PCR. The sample yields more than 55,000 clones, more than 85% seen once. This record comes from a study of blood T cell repertoires in COVID-19. This CDR3 region has 15 residues. Trimming took 0 bases from V and 6 from J, leaving 16 bases between them. Germline CDR1 reads SGHDT; CDR2 reads YYEEEE. Sequences were obtained from peripheral blood. The TCR originated in a man aged 50-60 years with active COVID-19. The genes are TRBV5-6 and TRBJ2-7; D might be TRBD1 (7 bases). The CDR3 DNA reads as TGTGCCAGCAGCTTGGATCGCGGGACAGTAGGCGAGCAGTACTTC. Translation gives CASSLDRGTVGEQYF.